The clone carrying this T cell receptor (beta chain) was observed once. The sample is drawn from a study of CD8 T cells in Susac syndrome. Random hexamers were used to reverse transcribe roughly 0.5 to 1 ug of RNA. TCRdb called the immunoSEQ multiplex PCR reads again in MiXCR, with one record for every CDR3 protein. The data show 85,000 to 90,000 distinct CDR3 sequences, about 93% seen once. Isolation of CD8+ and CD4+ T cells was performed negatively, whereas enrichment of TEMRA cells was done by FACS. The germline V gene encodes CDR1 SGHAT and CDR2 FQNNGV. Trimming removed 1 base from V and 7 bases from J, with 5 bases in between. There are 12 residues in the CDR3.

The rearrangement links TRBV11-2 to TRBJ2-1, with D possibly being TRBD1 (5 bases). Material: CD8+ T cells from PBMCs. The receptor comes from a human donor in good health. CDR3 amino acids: CASSLGQNEQFF. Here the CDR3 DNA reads TGTGCCAGCAGCTTAGGACAGAATGAGCAGTTCTTC.